The T cell receptor beta chain described here comes from a study of T cells after posttransplantation cyclophosphamide. The study, taken as a whole, reports: Recipient CMV seropositivity and CMV reactivation strongly tracked TRB clonality. Blood and skin or GI T cell repertoires showed limited TRB overlap. Later post-transplant blood repertoires were often dominated by donor CD8+ memory clones.

Sampled 1 year posttransplant, controls received myeloablative marrow transplants, methotrexate and a calcineurin inhibitor. TCRdb's copy holds only in-frame clones and misses some; the assay was immunoSEQ multiplex PCR. The table has roughly 23,000 clones, around 90% seen once; the top ten hold around 8.2%. CDR3 length equals 13 residues. V lost 11 bases to trimming and J lost 0 bases; unmatched junction nucleotides: 6. Germline V gene lookup returns CDR1 MNHEY and CDR2 SMNVEV (reference sequence). As regards this clone: Its target is unknown.

This sequence originates from a female patient aged 45-65 years who received an allogeneic stem cell transplant from an unrelated donor, was CMV-positive, and had chronic GVHD only. Among the T cells, some may be from the graft donor. The sequences come from PBMCs, collected after an allogeneic stem cell transplant with a calcineurin inhibitor and methotrexate. J is TRBJ1-1 and V is TRBV27; 7 bases are shared with TRBD1. CDR3 in amino acids: CAGNTGVNTEAFF. The CDR3 DNA is TGTGCCGGCAATACAGGGGTGAACACTGAAGCTTTCTTT.